This T cell receptor beta chain was sequenced during a study of somatic mutations in cytotoxic T cells in rheumatoid arthritis. The wider study: Immediately following diagnosis and ahead of any treatment, patient blood (more than 27 ml EDTA) was drawn.

Study findings and constraints: Compared with age-matched healthy controls, rheumatoid arthritis patients did not differ significantly in CD8+ T-cell clonality. An age-related increase in CD8+ clonality was seen in rheumatoid arthritis patients but not in healthy controls.

Germline values: CDR1 SGDLS, CDR2 YYNGEE. Germline trimming cut 3 bases from V and 8 bases from J; bases unmatched to any gene: 14. This CDR3 comprises 16 residues. For this clone: Its antigen is unknown.

Authors' data handling: Rarely, patient CD8+ clones larger than 1% corresponded to published virus-specific TCRB sequences. The data were produced by immunoSEQ multiplex PCR, yet TCRdb's version contains in-frame clones alone and is incomplete. From that table come the V and J calls and clone size; the DNA was used to work out D and trimming. The sample has about 21,000 clones; around four fifths are singletons. The receptor comes from a man younger than 35 with rheumatoid arthritis. The rearrangement joins TRBV9 to TRBJ2-4; 7 bases line up with TRBD1. The material sequenced was CD8+ T cells sorted from blood. The CDR3 spells CASSAPQGSGTDIQYF. CDR3 DNA: TGTGCCAGCAGCGCCCCGCAGGGTTCGGGGACAGACATTCAGTACTTC.